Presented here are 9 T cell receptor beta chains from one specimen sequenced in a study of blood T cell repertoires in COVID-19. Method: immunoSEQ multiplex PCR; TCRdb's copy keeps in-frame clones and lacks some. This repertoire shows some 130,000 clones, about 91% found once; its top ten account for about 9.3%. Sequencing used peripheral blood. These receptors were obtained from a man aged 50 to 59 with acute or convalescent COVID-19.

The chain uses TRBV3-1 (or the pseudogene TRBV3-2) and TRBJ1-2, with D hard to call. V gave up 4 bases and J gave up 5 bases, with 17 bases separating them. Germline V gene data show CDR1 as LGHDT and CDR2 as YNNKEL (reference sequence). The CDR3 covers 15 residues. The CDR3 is CASSLLILGSYGYTF. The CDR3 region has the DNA TGTGCCAGCAGCCTCCTCATACTGGGCTCGTATGGCTACACCTTC.

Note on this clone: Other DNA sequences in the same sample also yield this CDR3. In nucleotides, the CDR3 is TGTGCCAGCAGTCGGGACACTAACTATGGCTACACCTTC. It codes for CASSRDTNYGYTF. This chain connects TRBV2 to TRBJ1-2; D is perhaps TRBD1 (6 bases). V lost 5 bases and J lost 0, with 7 bases in between. CDR1 and CDR2 from the germline V gene are SNHLY and FYNNEI. This CDR3 spans 13 amino acids.

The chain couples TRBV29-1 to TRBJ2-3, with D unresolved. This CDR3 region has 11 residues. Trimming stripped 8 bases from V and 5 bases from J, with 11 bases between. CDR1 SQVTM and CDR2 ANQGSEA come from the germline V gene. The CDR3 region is CSIRRGDTQYF. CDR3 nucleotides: TGCAGCATTCGTCGAGGAGATACGCAGTATTTT.

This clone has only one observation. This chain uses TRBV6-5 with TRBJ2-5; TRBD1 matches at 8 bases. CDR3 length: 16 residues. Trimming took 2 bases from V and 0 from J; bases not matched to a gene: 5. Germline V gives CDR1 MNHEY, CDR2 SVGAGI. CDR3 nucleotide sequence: TGTGCCAGCAGTTACACCGGGACAGGATACCAAGAGACCCAGTACTTC. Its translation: CASSYTGTGYQETQYF.

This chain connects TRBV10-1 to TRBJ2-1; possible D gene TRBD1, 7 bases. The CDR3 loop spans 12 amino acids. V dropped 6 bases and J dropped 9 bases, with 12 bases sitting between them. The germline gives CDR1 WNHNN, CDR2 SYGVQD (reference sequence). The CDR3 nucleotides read TGCGCCAGCAGCAGGGGGACTTCTGAGCAGTTCTTC. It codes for CASSRGTSEQFF.

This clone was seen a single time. CDR3 protein: CASSQQGAFSNQPQHF. In DNA form, the CDR3 reads TGTGCCAGCAGCCAACAGGGGGCCTTTAGCAATCAGCCCCAGCATTTT. This chain joins TRBV2 and TRBJ1-5, with 9 bases aligning to TRBD1. Germline trimming cut 6 bases from V and 0 bases from J; bases unmatched to any gene: 6. Per the germline V gene, CDR1 is SNHLY and CDR2 is FYNNEI. CDR3 size: 16 residues.

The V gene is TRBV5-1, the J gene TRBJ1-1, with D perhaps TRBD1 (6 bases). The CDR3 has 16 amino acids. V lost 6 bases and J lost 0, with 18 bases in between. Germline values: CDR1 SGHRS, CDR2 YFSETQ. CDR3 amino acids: CASTLTAPGVNTEAFF. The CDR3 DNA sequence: TGCGCCAGCACCCTGACCGCCCCAGGGGTGAACACTGAAGCTTTCTTT.

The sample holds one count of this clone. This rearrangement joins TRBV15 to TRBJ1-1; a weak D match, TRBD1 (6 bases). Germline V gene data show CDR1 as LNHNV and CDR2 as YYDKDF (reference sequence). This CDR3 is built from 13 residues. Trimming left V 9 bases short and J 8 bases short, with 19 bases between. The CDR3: CATRHRGALEAFF. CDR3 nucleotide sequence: TGTGCCACTAGACACCGGGGGGCCTTAGAAGCTTTCTTT.

In nucleotides, the CDR3 is TGTGCCAGCAGTCCGAGATCGCGGGTCGCCTATGGCTACACCTTC. This codes for CASSPRSRVAYGYTF. This chain connects TRBV28 to TRBJ1-2, with D unclear. The CDR3 runs 15 residues. V was clipped by 5 bases and J by 4 bases, with 17 bases between them. From germline, CDR1 is MDHEN and CDR2 SYDVKM.